These 5 T cell receptor beta chains were sequenced from one sample in a study of CD8 T cells in Susac syndrome. Random hexamers were used to reverse transcribe the RNA input (about 0.45 to 1 ug). TCRdb called the immunoSEQ multiplex PCR reads again in MiXCR, with one record for every CDR3 protein. This sample has some 150,000 distinct CDR3 sequences, with approximately 94% found just once. Sequences were obtained from CD4+ T cells from PBMCs. The origin of the receptors is a human donor in good health.

This rearrangement joins TRBV7-8 to TRBJ1-5; no reliable D call. The length of the CDR3 is 15 residues. In germline, CDR1 is SGHVS, CDR2 FQNEAQ. Trimming left V 5 bases short and J 4 bases short, with 15 bases between. In DNA, the CDR3 is TGTGCCAGCAGCAACGGACCACTGTTAAATCAGCCCCAGCATTTT. As protein: CASSNGPLLNQPQHF.

There are a few counts of this clonotype. The CDR3 coding sequence is TGTGCCAGCAGTTTGGGTGATCAGCCCCAGCATTTT. Amino acids: CASSLGDQPQHF. The rearrangement joins TRBV12-3 or TRBV12-4 to TRBJ1-5; the D is unclear. V gave up 3 bases and J gave up 5 bases, with 5 bases separating them. CDR3 length: 12 amino acids.

V usage is TRBV5-6 and J usage is TRBJ2-1, with D maybe TRBD1 (6 bases). Trimming shortened V by 4 bases and J by 4 bases, and 15 bases separated the two germline ends. Germline V gene lookup returns CDR1 SGHDT and CDR2 YYEEEE. The CDR3 runs 15 residues. The CDR3 DNA reads as TGTGCCAGCAGCACCCCGGGACAAATTTACAATGAGCAGTTCTTC. As protein: CASSTPGQIYNEQFF.

This chain joins TRBV10-3 and TRBJ2-5; tentatively, D is TRBD2 (6 bases). The CDR3 is 17 amino acids. CDR1 and CDR2 (germline): ENHRY, SYGVKD. Trimming left V 5 bases short and J 0 bases short, with 19 bases between. The DNA for the CDR3 is TGTGCCATCAGTCACCCCACCGGGACTCAGTACCAAGAGACCCAGTACTTC. It is translated as CAISHPTGTQYQETQYF.

This chain connects TRBV7-7 to TRBJ2-5, with TRBD1 identical over 7 bases. The CDR3 covers 13 residues. The J segment lost 4 bases and the V segment lost 5 bases, leaving 4 bases of the junction unmatched. Germline V gene sequence: CDR1 SSHAT, CDR2 FNYEAQ (reference sequence). The CDR3 sequence is CASSVDRSETQYF. DNA of the CDR3: TGTGCCAGCAGCGTGGACAGGTCAGAGACCCAGTACTTC.